The 19 T cell receptor beta chains below were found in one sample sequenced in a study of T cell repertoires in cytomegalovirus infection. TCRdb re-derived calls from the reads in MiXCR, one entry per CDR3 protein. Of some 920,000 distinct CDR3 sequences in the sample, 31% were seen once. Antigen specificity for these receptors is unknown. The material sequenced was cultured CD8+ T cells from PBMCs, taken from culture after CMV antigen stimulation. All receptors come from a human donor in good health (CMV status not recorded). Some clones in this sample may be carry-over from other donors' samples.

The chain combines TRBV6-7 with TRBJ2-7; TRBD1 matches at 7 bases. TRBV6-7 is given ORF status, its function remaining uncertain. Losses at the gene ends were 0 bases for V and 3 bases for J; bases not matched to a gene: 14. The CDR3 extends over 18 amino acids. CDR3 residues: CASSYSSGPRDSIYEQYV. Written as DNA, the CDR3 is TGTGCCAGCAGTTACTCTTCCGGTCCCCGGGACAGTATCTACGAGCAGTACGTC.

The table lists this clonotype with many counts. The chain carries TRBV7-2 and TRBJ2-1, with a weak D call TRBD1 (6 bases). Trimming shortened V by 8 bases and J by 4 bases, and 12 bases separated the two germline ends. Per the germline V gene, CDR1 is SGHTA and CDR2 is FQGNSA. This CDR3 contains 13 residues. CDR3 sequence reads: CASEQGRYNEQFF. In DNA, the CDR3 is TGTGCCAGCGAGCAGGGGCGGTACAATGAGCAGTTCTTC.

The CDR3: CASSSPGTGDSGNTIYF. The DNA for the CDR3 is TGCGCCAGCAGCTCACCCGGGACAGGGGACTCTGGAAACACCATATATTTT. The chain is built from TRBV5-1 and TRBJ1-3, with 10 nucleotides matching TRBD1. V shed 3 bases, J shed 0 bases, and the junction held 6 bases outside the gene matches. The CDR3 has 17 amino acids. CDR1 is SGHRS, CDR2 YFSETQ, per germline.

Only a few counts were recorded for this clonotype. The CDR3 nucleotides are TGTGCCAGCCAGGAAAGTAGTTCCTACGAGCAGTACTTC. This gives the protein CASQESSSYEQYF. The chain has TRBV7-9 and TRBJ2-7; D not resolved. CDR1 and CDR2 from the germline V gene are SEHNR and FQNEAQ (reference sequence). The CDR3 is 13 amino acids. V shed 8 bases and J shed 1 base, with 12 bases lying between them.

This clonotype occurred a few times. The chain carries TRBV27 and TRBJ1-6, with 7 bases aligning to TRBD1. The trim removed 5 bases at V and 7 bases at J, leaving 5 bases unmatched. Per germline, CDR1 MNHEY and CDR2 SMNVEV (reference sequence). This CDR3 is built from 14 residues. DNA of the CDR3: TGTGCCAGCAGTAGACAGGGAAGAAATTCACCCCTCCACTTT. This gives the protein CASSRQGRNSPLHF.

The chain recombines TRBV5-4 with TRBJ2-7, with no clear D. V was pared by 3 bases and J by 4 bases, with 14 bases between. Germline V gives CDR1 SGHNT, CDR2 YYREEE (reference sequence). The CDR3 runs to 14 residues. In DNA, the CDR3 is TGTGCCAGCAGCTCCTCTGTAGGGTCGTACGAGCAGTACTTC. This codes for CASSSSVGSYEQYF.

This clonotype was picked up a small number of times. This chain joins TRBV27 and TRBJ2-1, with D tentatively TRBD1 (6 bases). Germline-derived CDR1 and CDR2 are MNHEY and SMNVEV (reference sequence). Trimming took off 6 bases at V and 2 bases at J, with 11 bases between the two ends. The CDR3 spans 14 residues. In nucleotides, the CDR3 is TGTGCCAGCAGCGCGGACAGCCCCTACAATGAGCAGTTCTTC. Protein: CASSADSPYNEQFF.

The V and J genes are TRBV7-4 and TRBJ2-3; 8 bases are shared with TRBD2. Germline V gives CDR1 SGHVT, CDR2 SQSDAQ. J gave up 2 bases and V 1 base, and 5 bases lay outside the gene matches. The CDR3 is 16 amino acids. The CDR3 bases are TGTGCCAGCAGCTTAGTTCAGCGGGGGAACACAGATACGCAGTATTTT. Translating gives CASSLVQRGNTDTQYF.

This clonotype has more than one count but fewer than ten. This sequence joins TRBV7-2 and TRBJ2-7; D is possibly TRBD1 (5 bases). CDR1 and CDR2 (germline): SGHTA, FQGNSA. CDR3 length equals 16 residues. The V end lost 3 bases, the J end lost 2 bases, and 17 bases lay between the germline ends. DNA for the CDR3: TGTGCCAGCAGCTTTAATCCCTGGGGCGTCGCCTACGAGCAGTACTTC. Protein product: CASSFNPWGVAYEQYF. Full variable domain (rest looked up from reference TRBV7-2 and TRBJ2-7): GAGVSQSPSNKVTEKGKDVELRCDPISGHTALYWYRQSLGQGLEFLIYFQGNSAPDKSGLPSDRFSAERTGGSVSTLTIQRTQQEDSAVYLCASSFNPWGVAYEQYFGPGTRLTVT.

The chain recombines TRBV12-3 or TRBV12-4 with TRBJ2-7, with D possibly being TRBD2 (5 bases). The ends were cut back, 6 bases at V and 6 bases at J, with 15 bases in the middle. The CDR3 is 13 amino acids. CDR3 DNA sequence: TGTGCCAGCAGACCGGGTCTAGGACTCGAGCAGTACTTC. Its protein product is CASRPGLGLEQYF.

The V call is TRBV4-1, the J call TRBJ2-5; TRBD2 matches 13 bases. This CDR3 is 17 amino acids long. Germline CDR1 and CDR2: MGHRA and YSYEKL. J gave up 0 bases and V 4 bases, and 5 bases lay outside the gene matches. The CDR3 loop is CASSLQTSGGYQETQYF. The CDR3, as DNA: TGCGCCAGCAGCCTACAGACTAGCGGGGGGTACCAAGAGACCCAGTACTTC.

This clonotype was observed a handful of times. CDR3 coding DNA: TGTGCCAGCAGTTTGGGGGGAAATCCGAACACTGAAGCTTTCTTT. It specifies CASSLGGNPNTEAFF. This chain connects TRBV27 to TRBJ1-1, with a weak D call TRBD1 (5 bases). Germline V gene data show CDR1 as MNHEY and CDR2 as SMNVEV (reference sequence). The CDR3 sequence is 15 residues long. The V end lost 3 bases, the J end lost 1 base, and 12 bases lay between the germline ends.

This clonotype appeared many times. This chain joins TRBV19 and TRBJ1-1; D perhaps matches TRBD1 (5 bases). The CDR3 contains 16 residues. CDR1 and CDR2 (germline): LNHDA, SQIVND (reference sequence). V was clipped by 0 bases and J by 0 bases, with 11 bases between them. CDR3 sequence (DNA): TGTGCCAGTAGTATAGAGATCGAGGACATGAACACTGAAGCTTTCTTT. Encoded protein: CASSIEIEDMNTEAFF.

This clonotype was detected only a few times. The chain recombines TRBV4-1 with TRBJ2-7; TRBD2 agrees at 11 bases. Per the germline V gene, CDR1 is MGHRA and CDR2 is YSYEKL. CDR3 length equals 15 residues. CDR3 sequence reads: CASSQLAGAPYEQYV. The CDR3 DNA reads as TGTGCCAGCAGCCAACTAGCGGGGGCCCCCTACGAGCAGTACGTC.

The J gene is TRBJ1-1, the V gene TRBV6-5; D gene ambiguous. Trimming stripped 0 bases from V and 5 bases from J, with 10 bases between. From germline, CDR1 is MNHEY and CDR2 SVGAGI. This CDR3 is 14 amino acids long. For the CDR3, the DNA is TGTGCCAGCAGTTACTCGGCTACGGATACTGAAGCTTTCTTT. Residues: CASSYSATDTEAFF.

This clonotype has only a few counts. The rearrangement uses TRBV12-3 or TRBV12-4 and TRBJ2-7; TRBD2 agrees at 8 bases. This CDR3 is 18 amino acids long. V gave up 3 bases and J gave up 9 bases; unmatched junction bases: 22. The DNA of the CDR3 is TGTGCCAGCAGTTTGGGACGGGGGGGCCGTTACAACAACGAGGGGCAGTACTTC. Its translation: CASSLGRGGRYNNEGQYF.

The chain combines TRBV6-6 with TRBJ1-2; D is ambiguous. Germline CDR1 and CDR2: MNHNY and SVGAGI (reference sequence). CDR3 length: 15 residues. V gave up 0 bases and J gave up 5 bases, with 13 bases separating them. The CDR3 bases are TGTGCCAGCAGTTACTCGATCGGGGAACCTTATGGCTACACCTTC. This sequence encodes CASSYSIGEPYGYTF.

The chain uses TRBV12-3 or TRBV12-4 and TRBJ2-7, with 7 positions matching TRBD1. J lost 5 bases, V lost 10 bases, and 20 bases had no gene match. The CDR3 consists of 16 residues. The CDR3 nucleotides read TGTGCCAACAGCCTATCACCGACAGGGCTAGGCAACGAGCAGTACGTC. As protein: CANSLSPTGLGNEQYV.

V is TRBV13 and J is TRBJ1-3; 10 bases match TRBD1. J was trimmed by 5 bases and V by 6 bases; bases with no gene match: 10. Germline CDR1 is PRHDT and CDR2 is FYEKMQ (reference sequence). The CDR3 contains 16 residues. CDR3 loop: CASRIAGQGVRNTIYF. In DNA form, the CDR3 reads TGTGCCAGCAGGATTGCAGGACAGGGGGTTAGAAACACCATATATTTT.